This T cell receptor beta chain was profiled in a study of type 1 and type 2 diabetes patients. V lost 5 bases to trimming and J lost 7 bases, with 14 bases between them. The CDR3 contains 13 residues. CDR1 and CDR2 (germline): SNHLY, FYNNEI. Amplification started from genomic DNA. A primer set of 30 forward and 13 reverse primers amplified the CDR3. TCRdb ran MiXCR on the multiplex PCR reads and lists one entry per CDR3 protein. This table has 250,000 or so distinct CDR3 sequences, 47% appearing once. This clonotype was counted many times. V usage is TRBV2 and J usage is TRBJ2-5; D is unresolved. The receptor was isolated from a man younger than 30 with type 2 diabetes. The source material was peripheral blood mononuclear cells (PBMCs). The CDR3 sequence is CASSLDRRWTQYF. In DNA form, the CDR3 reads TGTGCCAGCAGTTTAGACCGTCGGTGGACCCAGTACTTC.